This T cell receptor (beta chain) emerged from a study of T cell responses to AZD1222 COVID-19 vaccine. General study findings and limits: It was only after the peak T cell response that any repertoires were sampled. Females made up more of the donors, who were largely white British, and clonal diversity may have come out too low. Spike-wide coverage was observed for vaccine-associated CD4 TCRs, with dominant responses at 160-218 and 743-854.

The CDR3 covers 14 residues. From germline, CDR1 is MRHNA and CDR2 SNTAGT. V trimming: 0 bases; J trimming: 6 bases; junction bases outside the gene matches: 1. Assay used: immunoSEQ multiplex PCR; TCRdb lists only in-frame clones, some missing. The table has about 110,000 clones, more than 75% seen once. This clone has only one observation. The antigen is not known. Here the sequenced sample was peripheral blood, taken 28 days after the second AZD1222 dose. This receptor was identified in an adult who received the AZD1222 COVID-19 vaccine. The chain joins TRBV6-4 to TRBJ2-4; 8 positions match TRBD1. The CDR3 spells CASSDSQGANIQYF. The CDR3 bases are TGTGCCAGCAGTGACTCTCAGGGGGCAAACATTCAGTACTTC.